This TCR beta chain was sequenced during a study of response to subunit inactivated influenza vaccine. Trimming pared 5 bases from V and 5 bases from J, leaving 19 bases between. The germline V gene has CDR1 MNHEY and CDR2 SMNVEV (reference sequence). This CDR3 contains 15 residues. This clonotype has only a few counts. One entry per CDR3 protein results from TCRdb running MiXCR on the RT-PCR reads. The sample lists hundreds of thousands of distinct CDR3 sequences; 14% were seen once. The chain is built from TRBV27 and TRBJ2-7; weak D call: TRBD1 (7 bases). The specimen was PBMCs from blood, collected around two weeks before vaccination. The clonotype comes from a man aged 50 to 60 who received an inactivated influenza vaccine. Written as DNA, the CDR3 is TGTGCCAGCAGTCAGGAGAGCAGGGGGGCCCACGAGCAGTACTTC. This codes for CASSQESRGAHEQYF.